This TCR beta chain was captured in a study of T cell repertoires in cytomegalovirus infection. There are a few counts of this clonotype. Its cognate antigen is unknown. TCRdb processed the reads anew with MiXCR; each CDR3 protein has one entry. The sample has approximately 730,000 distinct CDR3 sequences; roughly 28% are singletons. The source was cultured CD8+ T cells from PBMCs, collected from culture after CMV antigen stimulation. This clonotype was sampled from a human donor in good health (CMV status not recorded). Some clones in this sample may be carry-over from other donors' samples.

The CDR3 bases are TGTGCCAGCAGCGCCCGGGCACTCAGCTCCTACAATGAGCAGTTCTTC. Its translation: CASSARALSSYNEQFF. The chain carries TRBV5-6 and TRBJ2-1; D gene ambiguous. Trimming stripped 4 bases from V and 0 bases from J, with 14 bases between. CDR3 length equals 16 residues. Per germline, CDR1 SGHDT and CDR2 YYEEEE.